The source of this T cell receptor (beta chain) is a study of T-cell reconstitution after alpha-beta-depleted transplantation in children. The sample holds many counts of this clonotype. The CDR3 consists of 15 residues. The germline V gene has CDR1 SGHNT and CDR2 YYREEE (reference sequence). V was clipped by 2 bases and J by 1 base, with 10 bases between them. Unique molecular identifiers were used in preparing the TCRbeta library. One entry per CDR3 protein, called by TCRdb with MiXCR from the PCR reads. The repertoire holds 150,000 to 200,000 distinct CDR3 sequences, with about 6.8% as singletons. The sequence was collected from a human donor who donated a stem cell graft to a child with Wiskott-Aldrich syndrome. The gene calls are TRBV5-4 and TRBJ2-1; D might be TRBD2 (6 bases). The sample consisted of PBMCs from the stem cell graft donor, taken from the stem cell graft. The CDR3 spells CASSLELASYNEQFF. DNA for the CDR3: TGTGCCAGCAGCTTAGAACTAGCATCCTACAATGAGCAGTTCTTC.